These 7 T cell receptor beta chains came from one sample sequenced in a study of tumor-infiltrating lymphocytes in glioblastoma multiforme. Multiple V-beta primers and a C-beta primer amplified TCRB from RNA. One entry per CDR3 protein, called by TCRdb with MiXCR from the multiplex PCR reads. The table records 12,000 to 15,000 distinct CDR3 sequences, 73% of them present only once. Material: brain tumor tissue. These receptors came from a male donor with glioblastoma.

The rearrangement links TRBV7-6 to TRBJ2-5; 9 nucleotides line up with TRBD2. The germline V gene encodes CDR1 SGHVS and CDR2 FNYEAQ. Germline trimming cut 1 base from V and 2 bases from J; bases unmatched to any gene: 2. The CDR3 runs 15 residues. DNA for the CDR3: TGTGCCAGCAGCTTAGGGCGGGGGGGTCAAGAGACCCAGTACTTC. This encodes CASSLGRGGQETQYF.

This clonotype was observed many times. CDR3 protein: CASSDNSNTEAFF. As DNA, the CDR3 is TGTGCCAGCAGTGACAACTCGAACACTGAAGCTTTCTTT. The chain couples TRBV2 to TRBJ1-1; D is unclear. The V end was cut by 3 bases, the J end by 1 base, with 6 bases between. The CDR3 runs 13 residues. Germline loops: CDR1 SNHLY, CDR2 FYNNEI. Based on the CDR3 plus reference TRBV2 and TRBJ1-1, the full variable domain is EPEVTQTPSHQVTQMGQEVILRCVPISNHLYFYWYRQILGQKVEFLVSFYNNEISEKSEIFDDQFSVERPDGSNFTLKIRSTKLEDSAMYFCASSDNSNTEAFFGQGTRLTVV.

By proportion, this clonotype is medium-sized. The gene calls are TRBV28 and TRBJ2-7; D is possibly TRBD2 (7 bases). V was shortened by 1 base and J by 6 bases, with 16 bases between the two germline ends. This CDR3 contains 15 residues. Germline assignment: CDR1 MDHEN and CDR2 SYDVKM. CDR3 in amino acids: CASSLFFGGRSEQYF. The CDR3 DNA sequence: TGTGCCAGCAGTTTATTTTTCGGGGGGCGTTCCGAGCAGTACTTC.

This chain uses TRBV20-1 with TRBJ2-1; 7 bases fit TRBD2. The CDR3 runs 14 residues. V dropped 4 bases and J dropped 16; count of bases not matched to a gene: 19. Germline CDR1 reads DFQATT; CDR2 reads SNEGSKA (reference sequence). DNA for the CDR3: TGCAGTGCTATAGGCTCCCAGGGAGGGTGGAGGGTTTTCTTC. Protein: CSAIGSQGGWRVFF.

This rearrangement joins TRBV4-2 to TRBJ1-6, with a possible D match to TRBD1 (5 bases). This CDR3 has 19 residues. V lost 0 bases and J lost 2, with 17 bases in between. The V gene's germline CDR1 is LGHNA and CDR2 YNFKEQ. CDR3 protein: CASSQDVGADTTYNSPLHF. CDR3 nucleotide sequence: TGTGCCAGCAGCCAAGATGTTGGGGCAGACACCACCTATAATTCACCCCTCCACTTT.

The chain uses TRBV11-2 and TRBJ2-7, with D tentatively TRBD1 or TRBD2 (5 bases each). V lost 3 bases and J 7 bases, leaving 19 bases between the germline ends. Germline loops: CDR1 SGHAT, CDR2 FQNNGV. This CDR3 contains 15 residues. The CDR3 reads CASSFTAVGWGEQYF. The CDR3 nucleotides are TGTGCCAGCAGCTTCACGGCAGTGGGCTGGGGGGAGCAGTACTTC.

CDR3 sequence reads: CSVSTYSGNTIYF. CDR3 sequence (DNA): TGCAGTGTGTCCACTTACTCTGGAAACACCATATATTTT. The V and J genes are TRBV20-1 and TRBJ1-3; D remains ambiguous. The V and J ends lost 7 bases and 0 bases respectively, with 10 bases between them. CDR1 is DFQATT and CDR2 is SNEGSKA in the germline V gene (reference sequence). The CDR3 spans 13 residues.